The next 25 T cell receptor beta chains were all read from a single sample in a study of beta chain features in type 1 diabetes. What was sequenced were expressed TCRB transcripts, since all of the isolated RNA had been reverse transcribed. Libraries were prepared by immunoSEQ multiplex PCR; TCRdb keeps only in-frame clonotypes and omits some of them. The data contain under 500,000 clones, approximately 31% of them seen just once; the ten biggest clones take up 0.05% to 0.065%. Source material: naive CD4+ T cells from blood. Receptor source: a man between 18 and 35 years old in good health.

CDR3 loop: CASSPRVGWAGDTQYF. In DNA, the CDR3 is TGTGCCAGCAGCCCTCGAGTCGGGTGGGCCGGAGATACGCAGTATTTT. V gene TRBV7-9 combines with J gene TRBJ2-3; the D is unclear. This CDR3 region has 16 residues. V lost 5 bases and J lost 5, with 20 bases in between. The germline V gene encodes CDR1 SEHNR and CDR2 FQNEAQ (reference sequence).

The chain links TRBV9 to TRBJ1-3; D not resolved. V was shortened by 0 bases and J by 6 bases, with 1 base between the two germline ends. Germline CDR1 reads SGDLS; CDR2 reads YYNGEE. The CDR3 runs 11 residues. CDR3 region: CASSVENTIYF. The CDR3 nucleotides read TGTGCCAGCAGCGTAGAAAACACCATATATTTT.

The chain carries TRBV29-1 and TRBJ2-7; a weak D match, TRBD1 (6 bases). Germline CDR1 and CDR2: SQVTM and ANQGSEA. The germline V and J ends were trimmed by 5 bases and 4 bases, with 9 bases remaining between them. The CDR3 covers 11 residues. CDR3 DNA: TGCAGCGTTTTGGACAGATACGAGCAGTACTTC. Its translation: CSVLDRYEQYF.

This rearrangement joins TRBV7-2 to TRBJ2-1; tentatively, D is TRBD1 (5 bases). Trimming left V 3 bases short and J 8 bases short, with 17 bases between. Germline V gene data show CDR1 as SGHTA and CDR2 as FQGNSA. The CDR3 is 15 amino acids. In DNA, the CDR3 is TGTGCCAGCAGCTTGTCCAGGGCGGTATCCCATGAGCAGTTCTTC. This codes for CASSLSRAVSHEQFF.

The chain recombines TRBV7-2 with TRBJ2-7; 11 bases agree with TRBD2. The V gene's germline CDR1 is SGHTA and CDR2 FQGNSA. V trimming: 4 bases; J trimming: 4 bases; junction bases outside the gene matches: 6. The length of the CDR3 is 15 residues. The CDR3 DNA is TGTGCCAGCAGCTGGCTAGCGGGAGGATTGTACGAGCAGTACTTC. Translated: CASSWLAGGLYEQYF.

V and J are TRBV10-3 and TRBJ1-1; D is possibly TRBD1 (6 bases). This CDR3 has 14 residues. Germline CDR1 reads ENHRY; CDR2 reads SYGVKD. V lost 2 bases to trimming and J lost 3 bases, with 10 bases between them. CDR3 sequence: CAISEIRGDTEAFF. For the CDR3, the DNA is TGTGCCATCAGTGAGATCAGGGGTGACACTGAAGCTTTCTTT.

This clone was seen more than once but under ten times. The J gene is TRBJ1-5, the V gene TRBV30; D uncertain. CDR3 length: 15 residues. Germline lookup yields CDR1 GTSNPN and CDR2 SVGIG (reference sequence). The germline V and J ends were trimmed by 1 base and 5 bases, with 15 bases remaining between them. DNA for the CDR3: TGTGCCTGGAGTGCAAGATTGACAAAAGATCAGCCCCAGCATTTT. It encodes CAWSARLTKDQPQHF. Variable domain in full (rest from reference TRBV30 and TRBJ1-5): SQTIHQWPATLVQPVGSPLSLECTVEGTSNPNLYWYRQAAGRGLQLLFYSVGIGQISSEVPQNLSASRPQDRQFILSSKKLLLSDSGFYLCAWSARLTKDQPQHFGDGTRLSIL.

The rearrangement links TRBV2 to TRBJ1-5, with TRBD1 identical over 8 bases. Unmatched junction bases numbered 7, after V lost 5 bases and J lost 7 bases. Germline CDR1 reads SNHLY; CDR2 reads FYNNEI. The CDR3 runs 14 residues. CDR3 amino acids: CASSPRQGNQPQHF. The CDR3 region has the DNA TGTGCCAGCAGTCCCAGACAGGGGAACCAGCCCCAGCATTTT.

This clone was detected only a few times. This rearrangement joins TRBV29-1 to TRBJ1-1; no firm D call. The CDR3 totals 13 residues. V lost 4 bases to trimming and J lost 1 base, with 10 bases between them. The germline gives CDR1 SQVTM, CDR2 ANQGSEA. DNA of the CDR3: TGCAGCGTTGCAGGCATCCAGAACACTGAAGCTTTCTTT. This encodes CSVAGIQNTEAFF.

The rearrangement links TRBV7-8 to TRBJ1-2; a weak D match, TRBD1 (5 bases). Germline V gives CDR1 SGHVS, CDR2 FQNEAQ. V was pared by 5 bases and J by 4 bases, with 17 bases between. The CDR3 contains 15 residues. The CDR3 here is CASSPSGRQPYGYTF. The CDR3 DNA reads TGTGCCAGCAGCCCTTCGGGGCGGCAGCCCTATGGCTACACCTTC. Using reference TRBV7-8 and TRBJ1-2 for the parts outside the CDR3, the full variable domain is GAGVSQSPRYKVAKRGQDVALRCDPISGHVSLFWYQQALGQGPEFLTYFQNEAQLDKSGLPSDRFFAERPEGSVSTLKIQRTQQEDSAVYLCASSPSGRQPYGYTFGSGTRLTVV.

This clone appeared a few times. The chain uses TRBV7-2 and TRBJ2-3; D is uncertain. V was pared by 1 base and J by 1 base, with 6 bases between. The CDR3 is 14 amino acids. Germline values: CDR1 SGHTA, CDR2 FQGNSA. The CDR3 loop is CASSLVSGTDTQYF. The CDR3 bases are TGTGCCAGCAGCTTAGTGTCGGGCACAGATACGCAGTATTTT.

The rearrangement joins TRBV20-1 to TRBJ2-7; D is undetermined. The CDR3 is 10 residues long. V shed 6 bases and J shed 6 bases, with 9 bases lying between them. Germline assignment: CDR1 DFQATT and CDR2 SNEGSKA (reference sequence). CDR3 amino acids: CSAGSTEQYF. CDR3 in DNA: TGCAGTGCGGGAAGTACCGAGCAGTACTTC.

V and J are TRBV9 and TRBJ2-1; no reliable D call. The CDR3 has 15 residues. In germline, CDR1 is SGDLS, CDR2 YYNGEE. V was cut by 4 bases and J by 5 bases, with 16 bases left in between. DNA for the CDR3: TGTGCCAGCAGCTCGAAAGCTGTTCTGCACAATGAGCAGTTCTTC. Protein: CASSSKAVLHNEQFF.

The chain joins TRBV29-1 to TRBJ2-1, with TRBD2 matching 7 bases. CDR3 length equals 16 residues. Germline trimming cut 7 bases from V and 1 base from J; bases unmatched to any gene: 13. Germline V gene sequence: CDR1 SQVTM, CDR2 ANQGSEA. The CDR3 loop is CSAHTLADQSYNEQFF. For the CDR3, the DNA is TGCAGCGCCCATACCCTAGCGGACCAATCCTACAATGAGCAGTTCTTC.

Only a few counts were recorded for this clone. The rearrangement joins TRBV7-2 to TRBJ2-7, with 7 bases fitting TRBD1. The ends lost 5 bases at V and 0 bases at J; junction bases unmatched: 10. Per the germline V gene, CDR1 is SGHTA and CDR2 is FQGNSA. The CDR3 consists of 16 residues. In DNA, the CDR3 is TGTGCCAGCAGCCGCGCGTCGGCAGGGGGCTCCTACGAGCAGTACTTC. Encoded protein: CASSRASAGGSYEQYF.

There are a few counts of this clone. V usage is TRBV30 and J usage is TRBJ2-1, with 10 nucleotides matching TRBD2. CDR1 GTSNPN and CDR2 SVGIG come from the germline V gene (reference sequence). The CDR3 has 17 amino acids. The V segment lost 4 bases and the J segment 7 bases; nucleotides outside the gene matches: 16. Here the CDR3 DNA reads TGTGCCTGGACTCCAGCAAGGACTAGCGGTGGAGGTAATGAGCAGTTCTTC. The encoded protein is CAWTPARTSGGGNEQFF.

The chain has TRBV7-6 and TRBJ2-7, with 12 bases aligning to TRBD2. From germline, CDR1 is SGHVS and CDR2 FNYEAQ. Losses at the gene ends were 5 bases for V and 7 bases for J; bases not matched to a gene: 6. The length of the CDR3 is 14 residues. CDR3 loop: CASSPTSGSNEQYF. CDR3 coding DNA: TGTGCCAGCAGCCCGACTAGCGGGAGTAATGAGCAGTACTTC.

The V gene is TRBV30, the J gene TRBJ1-2; no clear D gene. CDR3 length: 14 residues. Germline-derived CDR1 and CDR2 are GTSNPN and SVGIG (reference sequence). The V end was cut by 2 bases, the J end by 4 bases, with 14 bases between. This CDR3 reads CAWSIGSPRYGYTF. The DNA of the CDR3 is TGTGCCTGGAGTATCGGCAGCCCTCGCTATGGCTACACCTTC.

This clone is a singleton in its sample. The V call is TRBV30, the J call TRBJ2-1, with a tentative D call TRBD2 (6 bases). Trimming left V 3 bases short and J 7 bases short, with 16 bases between. CDR1 and CDR2 from the germline V gene are GTSNPN and SVGIG (reference sequence). The CDR3 contains 14 residues. CDR3 DNA: TGTGCCTGGAGGGGGGGACGCCGGATGAATGAGCAGTTCTTC. Translation gives CAWRGGRRMNEQFF.

Points on this clone: The sample carries other DNA sequences with the same CDR3. The chain joins TRBV30 to TRBJ2-2; D is possibly TRBD1 or TRBD2 (7 bases each). Germline V gene data show CDR1 as GTSNPN and CDR2 as SVGIG (reference sequence). The CDR3 covers 16 residues. Trimming removed 3 bases at V and 1 base at J, with 15 bases between. CDR3 protein: CAWRRGLAVNTGELFF. DNA of the CDR3: TGTGCCTGGAGAAGGGGGCTAGCGGTGAACACCGGGGAGCTGTTTTTT.

This clone was picked up a small number of times. J is TRBJ2-3 and V is TRBV28; TRBD1 aligns across 7 bases. With 6 bases clipped from V and 4 bases from J, the junction kept 4 bases outside the gene matches. Germline V gives CDR1 MDHEN, CDR2 SYDVKM. The CDR3 consists of 13 residues. The CDR3 loop reads CASSSTGADTQYF. DNA of the CDR3: TGTGCCAGCAGCTCTACAGGGGCAGATACGCAGTATTTT.

V gene TRBV15 combines with J gene TRBJ2-7, with TRBD2 identical over 9 bases. Germline V CDR1 and CDR2: LNHNV, YYDKDF (reference sequence). V gave up 4 bases and J gave up 0 bases; unmatched junction bases: 13. CDR3 length: 18 amino acids. The CDR3 region has the DNA TGTGCCACCAGCATATTACGGGCCGGGACTAGCTTCTCCTACGAGCAGTACTTC. Its translation: CATSILRAGTSFSYEQYF.

The chain joins TRBV29-1 to TRBJ1-4; unclear D gene. CDR1 is SQVTM and CDR2 is ANQGSEA in the germline V gene. This CDR3 comprises 13 residues. Trimming stripped 7 bases from V and 2 bases from J, with 11 bases between. CDR3 coding DNA: TGCAGCGCCAGACCCGGGACTAATGAAAAACTGTTTTTT. Its translation is CSARPGTNEKLFF.

This clone was recorded once. The chain is built from TRBV5-6 and TRBJ1-1; TRBD1 matches 7 bases. Germline trimming cut 3 bases from V and 3 bases from J; bases unmatched to any gene: 5. Germline V gene data show CDR1 as SGHDT and CDR2 as YYEEEE. The CDR3 is 14 amino acids. In DNA form, the CDR3 reads TGTGCCAGCAGCTCGGACAGGAAGGACACTGAAGCTTTCTTT. Protein sequence: CASSSDRKDTEAFF.

This clone was counted a few times. The chain has TRBV7-2 and TRBJ2-1; D is possibly TRBD2 (6 bases). CDR3 size: 15 residues. The germline CDR1 and CDR2 sequences are SGHTA and FQGNSA. The V and J ends lost 1 base and 2 bases respectively, with 9 bases between them. DNA of the CDR3: TGTGCCAGCAGCTTAGTCTGGGAGGCCTACAATGAGCAGTTCTTC. Translated, it gives CASSLVWEAYNEQFF.